A selection of T cell receptor beta chains follows, all from one sample in a study of blood T cell repertoires in COVID-19. TCRdb's table, derived via immunoSEQ multiplex PCR, lists solely in-frame clones and lacks some. The sample holds fewer than 250,000 clones; 83% are singletons and the top ten take roughly 2.5%. Material for sequencing was peripheral blood. The receptors derive from a woman in her thirties or forties with active or convalescent COVID-19. Each CDR3 is given with its conserved first and last residue. A D gene is named only where the DNA matches it firmly. Not all rows give a size; the values are once, few, many and, for expanded clones, a class.

length	V	D	J	size	DNA	CDR3
13	TRBV7-2	-	TRBJ1-2	-	TGTGCCAGCAGCTTAGGCGATACAGTTGGCTACACCTTC	CASSLGDTVGYTF
16	TRBV7-9	TRBD1	TRBJ1-1	-	TGTGCCAGCAGCGCCCTACTCGGGACAGTGAACACTGAAGCTTTCTTT	CASSALLGTVNTEAFF
17	TRBV11-3	TRBD2	TRBJ2-1	few	TGTGCCAGCAGCTCCGGTCGAGCGGGAGTAGGCAACAATGAGCAGTTCTTC	CASSSGRAGVGNNEQFF
15	TRBV18	-	TRBJ2-3	-	TGTGCCAGCTCACCACTCGCAGGTATCACAGATACGCAGTATTTT	CASSPLAGITDTQYF
15	TRBV6-1	TRBD2	TRBJ2-1	few	TGTGCCAGCAGTGAACTAGCGGGCTCCTACAATGAGCAGTTCTTC	CASSELAGSYNEQFF
15	TRBV13	TRBD2	TRBJ2-5	-	TGTGCCAGCAGCTTGGGAGGGGTGGGGAGAGAGACCCAGTACTTC	CASSLGGVGRETQYF
14	TRBV7-9	TRBD2	TRBJ2-3	once	TGTGCCAGCAGCCCTAGCGGGAACACAGATACGCAGTATTTT	CASSPSGNTDTQYF
15	TRBV7-9	TRBD2	TRBJ2-1	once	TGTGCCAGCAGCAAGGGACTAGCGGTCTACAATGAGCAGTTCTTC	CASSKGLAVYNEQFF
13	TRBV24-1	-	TRBJ2-1	few	TGTGCCACCAGAGGCGGAGTTGTGAATGAGCAGTTCTTC	CATRGGVVNEQFF
12	TRBV13	-	TRBJ2-7	-	TGTGCCAGCAGCTTAGACACGTACGAGCAGTACTTC	CASSLDTYEQYF
10	TRBV20-1	-	TRBJ1-2	-	TGCAGTATACGACATTATGGCTACACCTTC	CSIRHYGYTF
15	TRBV28	TRBD1	TRBJ1-6	-	TGTGCCAGCAGCCTGGACAGGGCCTATAATTCACCCCTCCACTTT	CASSLDRAYNSPLHF
14	TRBV4-2	-	TRBJ2-7	-	TGTGCCAGCAGCCGGGCGAGGGACTCCTACGAGCAGTACTTC	CASSRARDSYEQYF
15	TRBV9	-	TRBJ1-2	once	TGTGCCAGCAGCCCCGGGAGGACCCCTAACTATGGCTACACCTTC	CASSPGRTPNYGYTF
15	TRBV4-3	-	TRBJ2-4	-	TGCGCCAGCAGCCTTCGGCAGGACACCAAAAACATTCAGTACTTC	CASSLRQDTKNIQYF
14	TRBV5-1	-	TRBJ2-3	once	TGCGCCAGCAGCTTGGACGGGGGTAGGGATACGCAGTATTTT	CASSLDGGRDTQYF
12	TRBV29-1	-	TRBJ2-1	-	TGCAGCGTTGATGGACTTAACAATGAGCAGTTCTTC	CSVDGLNNEQFF
14	TRBV3-1/TRBV3-2	-	TRBJ1-1	-	TGTGCCAGCAGCTTAACCACAGGGAACACTGAAGCTTTCTTT	CASSLTTGNTEAFF
15	TRBV7-3	TRBD2	TRBJ2-1	-	TGTGCCAGCAGCTTCGGACTAGCAGTATACAATGAGCAGTTCTTC	CASSFGLAVYNEQFF
11	TRBV5-6	-	TRBJ2-7	-	TGTGCCAGCAGCTTGCGGTACGAGCAGTACTTC	CASSLRYEQYF
16	TRBV10-3	TRBD1	TRBJ1-1	-	TGTGCCATCAGTGAGTCCCCCGGGACAGGTAACACTGAAGCTTTCTTT	CAISESPGTGNTEAFF
13	TRBV2	-	TRBJ1-5	-	TGTGCCACCAGGACAGAGAATAATCAGCCCCAGCATTTT	CATRTENNQPQHF
16	TRBV3-1/TRBV3-2	TRBD2	TRBJ2-7	-	TGTGCCAGCAGCCCCCTCACTAGCGGAGGCTCCTACGAGCAGTACTTC	CASSPLTSGGSYEQYF
15	TRBV6-5	TRBD2	TRBJ2-5	-	TGTGCCAGCAGTCGAGCCATGGGAGGGCGAGAGACCCAGTACTTC	CASSRAMGGRETQYF
15	TRBV29-1	TRBD2	TRBJ2-7	-	TGCAGCGTGCACCCTTACGACAGGGCGGGGGGGGAGCAGTACTTC	CSVHPYDRAGGEQYF
14	TRBV2	TRBD1	TRBJ2-7	-	TGTGCCAGCCTCGAAAACAGGGGGCAATACGAGCAGTACTTC	CASLENRGQYEQYF
13	TRBV6-5	-	TRBJ1-1	once	TGTGCCAGCAATCCCAGGGCAGGAACTGAAGCTTTCTTT	CASNPRAGTEAFF
13	TRBV6-1	-	TRBJ2-3	-	TGTGCCAGCAGTCCCCGGGTCACAGATACGCAGTATTTT	CASSPRVTDTQYF
14	TRBV6-5	TRBD2	TRBJ2-7	-	TGTGCCAGCGGGGGACTATCGAACTTTTACGAGCAGTACTTC	CASGGLSNFYEQYF
16	TRBV6-1	TRBD2	TRBJ2-7	once	TGTGCCAGCAGTGAAAGGGGCGGGAGTAGGTCCTACGAGCAGTACTTC	CASSERGGSRSYEQYF
17	TRBV2	TRBD1	TRBJ2-6	-	TGTGCCAGTCTGGGCGGGACAGGGGCCTCTGGGGCCAACGTCCTGACTTTC	CASLGGTGASGANVLTF
11	TRBV2	-	TRBJ2-3	-	TGTGCCAGCAGTGAACGGGATACGCAGTATTTT	CASSERDTQYF
16	TRBV9	-	TRBJ1-2	-	TGTGCCAGCAGCGTAACCCATTGGGGGCCCGACTATGGCTACACCTTC	CASSVTHWGPDYGYTF
14	TRBV7-6	-	TRBJ2-1	-	TGTGCCAGCAGCTTAGTCTTGAGGACTGCTGAGCAGTTCTTC	CASSLVLRTAEQFF
14	TRBV13	-	TRBJ1-1	few	TGTGCCAGCAGCTTGGCCCGGGCGGGCACTGAAGCTTTCTTT	CASSLARAGTEAFF
14	TRBV11-3	-	TRBJ2-2	-	TGTGCCAGCACAAAACGGGTTGGGACCGGGGAGCTGTTTTTT	CASTKRVGTGELFF
14	TRBV6-5	-	TRBJ1-6	-	TGTGCCAGCAGTCCTCGGGACTCAGGTTCACCCCTCCACTTT	CASSPRDSGSPLHF
14	TRBV24-1	TRBD1	TRBJ1-1	-	TGTGCCACCAGAAAGACAGGGTTGAACACTGAAGCTTTCTTT	CATRKTGLNTEAFF
16	TRBV9	TRBD1	TRBJ2-7	-	TGTGCCAGCAGCGAGACCTGGGACAGTCCTGCCTACGAGCAGTACTTC	CASSETWDSPAYEQYF
14	TRBV2	-	TRBJ1-2	once	TGTGCCAGCAGTGAAAACAGTTTCAACTATGGCTACACCTTC	CASSENSFNYGYTF
15	TRBV27	-	TRBJ1-6	-	TGTGCCAGCAGTTTATCCCGAGACTCCCGAAGAGGCCTCCACTTT	CASSLSRDSRRGLHF
14	TRBV19	TRBD1	TRBJ1-6	-	TGTGCCAGTAGTACCGGACAGGGGGGTTCACCCCTCCACTTT	CASSTGQGGSPLHF
15	TRBV2	-	TRBJ2-6	few	TGTGCCAGCAGCAGGCGAAGCTCTGGGGCCAACGTCCTGACTTTC	CASSRRSSGANVLTF
15	TRBV18	-	TRBJ1-5	few	TGTGCCAGCTCACCGACAGGTTATAGCAATCAGCCCCAGCATTTT	CASSPTGYSNQPQHF
13	TRBV5-4	-	TRBJ1-1	-	TGTGCCAGCAGCCCCACGGCGGTGGCTGAAGCTTTCTTT	CASSPTAVAEAFF
16	TRBV4-3	-	TRBJ1-6	-	TGCGCCAGCAGCCAAGATCGGAGCCTGGCAAATTCACCCCTCCACTTT	CASSQDRSLANSPLHF
13	TRBV30	-	TRBJ1-2	few	TGTGCCTGGAGTCAAGCCGGGGTGCGAGGCTACACCTTC	CAWSQAGVRGYTF
18	TRBV11-3	-	TRBJ1-1	-	TGTGCCAGCAGCGCCCACAGCCGTTACCCCCCTATGAACACTGAAGCTTTCTTT	CASSAHSRYPPMNTEAFF
12	TRBV12-3/TRBV12-4	-	TRBJ1-6	-	TGTGCCAGCAGTTTTGCGAATTCACCCCTCCACTTT	CASSFANSPLHF
12	TRBV29-1	-	TRBJ2-7	-	TGCAGCGTTGTATTGGGGGGAGACGAGCAGTACTTC	CSVVLGGDEQYF
14	TRBV30	TRBD2	TRBJ2-3	few	TGTGCCTGGATGATACTAGCGGGCACAGATACGCAGTATTTT	CAWMILAGTDTQYF
16	TRBV6-1	TRBD2	TRBJ2-3	once	TGTGCCAGCAGTGTCGTTCTAGCGGCACTCACAGATACGCAGTATTTT	CASSVVLAALTDTQYF
14	TRBV7-9	-	TRBJ2-3	-	TGTGCCAGCAGCTTAGCAGAGGGCACAGATACGCAGTATTTT	CASSLAEGTDTQYF
17	TRBV2	-	TRBJ1-5	few	TGTGCCAGCAGTGTTTTACCCCCGGGCGGGAGCAATCAGCCCCAGCATTTT	CASSVLPPGGSNQPQHF
15	TRBV28	-	TRBJ2-2	-	TGTGCCAGCAGTTCGACAGGCGGGTACACCGGGGAGCTGTTTTTT	CASSSTGGYTGELFF
14	TRBV2	-	TRBJ1-1	-	TGTGCCAGCAGTGAACTTTCAGGGAACACTGAAGCTTTCTTT	CASSELSGNTEAFF
15	TRBV15	-	TRBJ1-3	-	TGTGCCACCAGCAGAGATTGGGCGTCTGGAAACACCATATATTTT	CATSRDWASGNTIYF
15	TRBV11-1	-	TRBJ2-1	-	TGTGCCAGCAGCTTAGAAGGGGCAGCATACAATGAGCAGTTCTTC	CASSLEGAAYNEQFF
15	TRBV5-1	TRBD2	TRBJ2-1	-	TGCGCCAGCAGCTTTGCGGGCGTCGGGGGGGACGAGCAGTTCTTC	CASSFAGVGGDEQFF
15	TRBV27	-	TRBJ1-3	-	TGTGCCAGCAGTTTATCGGGGCGCCACGCCAACACCATATATTTT	CASSLSGRHANTIYF